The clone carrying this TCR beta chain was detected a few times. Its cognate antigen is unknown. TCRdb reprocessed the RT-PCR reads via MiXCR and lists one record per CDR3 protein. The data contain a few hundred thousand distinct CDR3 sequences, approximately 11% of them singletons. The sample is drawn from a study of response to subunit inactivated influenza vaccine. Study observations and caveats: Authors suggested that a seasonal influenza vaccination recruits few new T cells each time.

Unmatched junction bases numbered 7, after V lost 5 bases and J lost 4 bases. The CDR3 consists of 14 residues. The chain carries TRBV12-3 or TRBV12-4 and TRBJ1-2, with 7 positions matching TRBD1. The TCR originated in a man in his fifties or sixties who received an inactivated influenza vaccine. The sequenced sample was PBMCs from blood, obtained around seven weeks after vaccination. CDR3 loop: CASSLTGSVYGYTF. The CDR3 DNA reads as TGTGCCAGCAGTCTGACAGGGTCAGTCTATGGCTACACCTTC.